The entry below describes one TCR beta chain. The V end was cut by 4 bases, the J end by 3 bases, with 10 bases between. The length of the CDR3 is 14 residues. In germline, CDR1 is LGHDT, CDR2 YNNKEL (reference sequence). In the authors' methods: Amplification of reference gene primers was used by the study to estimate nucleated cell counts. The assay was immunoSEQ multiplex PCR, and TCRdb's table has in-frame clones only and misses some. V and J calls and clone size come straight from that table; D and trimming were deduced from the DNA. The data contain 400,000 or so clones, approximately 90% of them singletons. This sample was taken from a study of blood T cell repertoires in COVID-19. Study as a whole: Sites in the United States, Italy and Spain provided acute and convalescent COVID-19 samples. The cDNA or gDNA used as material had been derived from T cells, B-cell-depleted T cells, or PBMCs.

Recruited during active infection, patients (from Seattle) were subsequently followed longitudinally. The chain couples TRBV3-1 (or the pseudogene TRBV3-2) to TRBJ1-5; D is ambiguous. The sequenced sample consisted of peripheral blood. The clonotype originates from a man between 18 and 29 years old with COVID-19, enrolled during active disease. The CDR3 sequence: CASSPSGFNQPQHF. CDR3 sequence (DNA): TGTGCCAGCAGCCCCAGCGGGTTCAATCAGCCCCAGCATTTT.